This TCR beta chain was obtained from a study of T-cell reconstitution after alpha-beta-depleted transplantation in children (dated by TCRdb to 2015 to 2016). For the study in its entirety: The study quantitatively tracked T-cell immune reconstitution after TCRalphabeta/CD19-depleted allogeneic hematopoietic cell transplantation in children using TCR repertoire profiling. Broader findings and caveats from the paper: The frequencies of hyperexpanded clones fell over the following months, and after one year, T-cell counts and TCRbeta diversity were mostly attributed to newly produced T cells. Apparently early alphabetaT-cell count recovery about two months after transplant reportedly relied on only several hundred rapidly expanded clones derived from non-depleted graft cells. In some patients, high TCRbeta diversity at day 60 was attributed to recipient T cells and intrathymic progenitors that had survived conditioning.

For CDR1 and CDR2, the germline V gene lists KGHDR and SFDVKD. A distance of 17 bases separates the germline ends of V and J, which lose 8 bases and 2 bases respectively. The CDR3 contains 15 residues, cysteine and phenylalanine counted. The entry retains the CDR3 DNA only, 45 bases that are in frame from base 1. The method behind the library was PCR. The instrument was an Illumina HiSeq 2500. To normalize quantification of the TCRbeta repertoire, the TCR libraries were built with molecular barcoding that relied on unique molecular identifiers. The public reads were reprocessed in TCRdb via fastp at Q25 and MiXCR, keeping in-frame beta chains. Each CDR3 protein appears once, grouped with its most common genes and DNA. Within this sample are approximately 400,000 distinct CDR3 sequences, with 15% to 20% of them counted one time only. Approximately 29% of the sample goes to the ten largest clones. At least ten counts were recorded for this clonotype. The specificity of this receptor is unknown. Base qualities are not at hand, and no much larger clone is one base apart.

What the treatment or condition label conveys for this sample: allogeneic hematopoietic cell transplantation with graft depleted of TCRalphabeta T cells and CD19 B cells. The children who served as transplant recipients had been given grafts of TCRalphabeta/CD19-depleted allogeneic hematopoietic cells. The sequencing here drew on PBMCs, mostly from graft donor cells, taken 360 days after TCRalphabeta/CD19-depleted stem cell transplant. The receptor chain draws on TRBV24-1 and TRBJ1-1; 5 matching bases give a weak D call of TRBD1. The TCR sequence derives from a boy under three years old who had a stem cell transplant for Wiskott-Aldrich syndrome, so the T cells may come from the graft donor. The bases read TGTGCCACCAATTCCATAGGACACCAAAACACTGAAGCTTTCTTT. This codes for CATNSIGHQNTEAFF.